The clone carrying this T cell receptor (beta chain) appeared once. The data originate from a study of blood T cell repertoires in COVID-19. The length of the CDR3 is 19 residues. V dropped 4 bases and J dropped 2; count of bases not matched to a gene: 14. Germline V lookup: CDR1 SGDLS, CDR2 YYNGEE. The protocol was immunoSEQ multiplex PCR, while the TCRdb copy is restricted to in-frame clones and leaves out a portion. This sample has tens of thousands of clones, with just under 80% found just once. The source material was peripheral blood. The chain uses TRBV9 and TRBJ2-6; 8 bases map to TRBD1. The clonotype originates from a man older than 75 with active or convalescent COVID-19. CDR3 DNA: TGTGCCAGCAGCACCCCCCTCGCGCAGGGGGCAGCTGGGGCCAACGTCCTGACTTTC. As protein: CASSTPLAQGAAGANVLTF. Full variable domain (missing parts from reference TRBV9 and TRBJ2-6): DSGVTQTPKHLITATGQRVTLRCSPRSGDLSVYWYQQSLDQGLQFLIQYYNGEERAKGNILERFSAQQFPDLHSELNLSSLELGDSALYFCASSTPLAQGAAGANVLTFGAGSRLTVL.